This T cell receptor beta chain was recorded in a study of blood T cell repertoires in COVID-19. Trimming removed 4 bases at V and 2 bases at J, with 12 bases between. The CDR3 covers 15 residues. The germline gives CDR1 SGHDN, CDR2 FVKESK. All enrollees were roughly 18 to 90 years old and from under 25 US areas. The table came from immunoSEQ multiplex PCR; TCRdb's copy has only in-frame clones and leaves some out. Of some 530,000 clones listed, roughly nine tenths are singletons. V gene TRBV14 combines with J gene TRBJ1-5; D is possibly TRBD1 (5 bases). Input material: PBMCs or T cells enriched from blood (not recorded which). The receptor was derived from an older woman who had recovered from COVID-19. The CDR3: CASSRIGGGNQPQHF. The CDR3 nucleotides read TGTGCCAGCAGCCGCATCGGGGGGGGCAATCAGCCCCAGCATTTT.